Sequencing of this TCR beta chain was carried out in a study of radiotherapy plus CTLA-4 blockade in lung cancer. Study information: Patients showed objective responses in over 15% of cases, and disease control was achieved by less than 35%. General study findings and limits: Response was reportedly best predicted by early blood T cell clone dynamics, with interferon-beta. Radiotherapy was combined with ipilimumab, and tumor-derived TCR clones then expanded in blood.

The table came from immunoSEQ multiplex PCR; TCRdb's copy has only in-frame clones and leaves some out. This table has over 95,000 clones, roughly 74% appearing once. As regards this clone: Its antigen is currently unknown.

People whose metastatic non-small-cell lung cancer was chemo-refractory got focal radiation along with CTLA-4 blockade by ipilimumab. Germline CDR1 reads MDHEN; CDR2 reads SYDVKM. Trimming left V 5 bases short and J 7 bases short, with 17 bases between. The CDR3 has 14 amino acids. This clonotype was obtained from a human donor with non-small cell lung cancer who had a partial response to radiotherapy plus ipilimumab. Some clones in this sample may be carry-over from other donors' samples. V is TRBV28 and J is TRBJ1-2, with D perhaps TRBD1 (6 bases). Source: peripheral blood, taken from a patient treated with radiotherapy plus ipilimumab. In DNA, the CDR3 is TGTGCCAGCAGTCTGATTGGCAGGGGCTCTGGCTACACCTTC. Amino acid sequence: CASSLIGRGSGYTF.